This T cell receptor beta chain was identified during a study of blood T cells in healthy people across ages. Peripheral blood, 9.5 to 10 milliliters per donor, was collected. This clonotype appeared a single time. Its antigen remains unknown. Together with a sample-barcoded 5' primer, a J-beta primer mix was included in a second PCR lasting about 6 to 11 cycles. A template-switch adaptor that had 12 random nucleotides put a tag on each cDNA molecule. TCRdb re-called the 5' RACE reads through MiXCR, storing one row per CDR3 protein. The sample records roughly 830,000 distinct CDR3 sequences, approximately 65% being singletons. Findings of the study overall: Considered underestimates were the diversity estimates obtained from one million T cells.

The length of the CDR3 is 14 residues. CDR1 is MNHEY and CDR2 is SMNVEV in the germline V gene (reference sequence). Trimming took 3 bases from V and 5 from J, leaving 11 bases between them. The sequence derives from a man in his thirties or forties in good health. The V call is TRBV27, the J call TRBJ2-1, with D unclear. The sample was blood. The CDR3 DNA is TGTGCCAGCAGTTTGAGGCGTCCCCACAATGAGCAGTTCTTC. The encoded protein is CASSLRRPHNEQFF.